The 4 T cell receptor beta chains below all came from one sample that was sequenced in a study of T cell repertoires in cytomegalovirus infection. TCRdb called the reads again in MiXCR, with one record for every CDR3 protein. Found here are just under 500,000 distinct CDR3 sequences, around 30% of them singletons; the top ten hold about a sixth. Their specific antigens are unknown. The source material was cultured PBMCs, sampled from culture after CMV antigen stimulation. Every receptor here comes from a human donor in good health (CMV status not recorded). Some clones in this sample may be carry-over from other donors' samples.

This clonotype has at least ten counts. The chain combines TRBV28 with TRBJ2-4, with D unresolved. Germline CDR1 and CDR2: MDHEN and SYDVKM. This CDR3 spans 12 amino acids. Trimming removed 3 bases at V and 1 base at J, with 1 base between. CDR3 nucleotides: TGTGCCAGCAGTTTGGCCAAAAACATTCAGTACTTC. Translated, it gives CASSLAKNIQYF. Variable domain in full (rest from reference TRBV28 and TRBJ2-4): DVKVTQSSRYLVKRTGEKVFLECVQDMDHENMFWYRQDPGLGLRLIYFSYDVKMKEKGDIPEGYSVSREKKERFSLILESASTNQTSMYLCASSLAKNIQYFGAGTRLSVL.

The table lists this clonotype with many counts. The chain employs TRBV7-2 and TRBJ2-4, with D perhaps TRBD1 (6 bases). The CDR3 runs to 15 residues. Germline V gene data show CDR1 as SGHTA and CDR2 as FQGNSA. Trimming stripped 8 bases from V and 2 bases from J, with 16 bases between. CDR3 bases: TGTGCCAGCGTCCTTACCCAGGGGTCCAAAAACATTCAGTACTTC. It specifies CASVLTQGSKNIQYF. The full variable domain, with the rest looked up from reference TRBV7-2 and TRBJ2-4, is GAGVSQSPSNKVTEKGKDVELRCDPISGHTALYWYRQSLGQGLEFLIYFQGNSAPDKSGLPSDRFSAERTGGSVSTLTIQRTQQEDSAVYLCASVLTQGSKNIQYFGAGTRLSVL.

This clonotype was detected only a few times. This sequence joins TRBV24-1 and TRBJ2-7, with 7 bases that match TRBD2. This CDR3 has 16 residues. With V trimmed by 9 bases and J by 0 bases, 13 bases remained unmatched. Germline V gives CDR1 KGHDR, CDR2 SFDVKD. CDR3 in amino acids: CATSNPGGSLSYEQYV. The CDR3 nucleotides are TGTGCCACCTCGAATCCGGGCGGGAGCCTCTCCTACGAGCAGTACGTC.

This clonotype was observed a few times. The chain links TRBV5-5 to TRBJ2-4, with D unresolved. V was pared by 4 bases and J by 8 bases, with 10 bases between. Germline V gene sequence: CDR1 SGHKS, CDR2 YYEKEE (reference sequence). The CDR3 length is 12 residues. Written as DNA, the CDR3 is TGTGCCAGCAGCCCTCACGGAGACATTCAGTACTTC. Amino acid sequence: CASSPHGDIQYF.